This T cell receptor beta chain was captured in a study of brain T cells in children with intractable seizures. Findings and limits, study-wide: Clones missing pre-surgery may reflect undersampling of that blood sample. Only CDR3 sequence similarity suggested viral specificity, without known HCMV serostatus.

Trimming removed 4 bases at V and 11 bases at J, with 24 bases between. The CDR3 has 16 residues. The V gene's germline CDR1 is MGHRA and CDR2 YSYEKL. Sequenced by immunoSEQ multiplex PCR; TCRdb stores in-frame clones only, minus some. The sample shows approximately 40,000 clones, 75% to 95% of them seen only once. Before surgery, patients took at least one anti-epileptic drug. Remarks on this clone: Its matching antigen is unknown.

The chain carries TRBV4-1 and TRBJ2-4, with D tentatively TRBD1 or TRBD2 (5 bases each). Sequenced here: peripheral blood, sampled at surgery. The TCR was taken from a girl aged 2 to 9 with tuberous sclerosis and intractable seizures. The CDR3: CASSPAGTPDAVVQYF. The CDR3 DNA reads as TGCGCCAGCAGCCCAGCAGGGACCCCGGACGCCGTCGTTCAGTACTTC.